Sequencing of this T cell receptor beta chain was carried out in a study of blood T cell repertoires in COVID-19. Study-level information: Whether acute or convalescent, the COVID-19 samples came from the United States, Italy and Spain. Sample material is recorded as cDNA or gDNA derived from T cells, B-cell-depleted T cells, or PBMCs.

Generated by immunoSEQ multiplex PCR, the TCRdb table keeps only in-frame clones and is missing some. This sample has around 210,000 clones; around 88% occur once, and the top ten carry 1.4% to 1.5%. Germline V lookup: CDR1 PRHDT, CDR2 FYEKMQ (reference sequence). The ends were cut back, 2 bases at V and 0 bases at J, with 11 bases in the middle. The CDR3 length is 16 residues. Material for sequencing was peripheral blood. V usage is TRBV13 and J usage is TRBJ2-1; weak D call: TRBD2 (6 bases). This TCR was recovered from a man aged 18 to 30 with active or convalescent COVID-19. The CDR3 is CASSLWAGSSYNEQFF. The CDR3 DNA follows: TGTGCCAGCAGCTTATGGGCGGGGAGCTCCTACAATGAGCAGTTCTTC.